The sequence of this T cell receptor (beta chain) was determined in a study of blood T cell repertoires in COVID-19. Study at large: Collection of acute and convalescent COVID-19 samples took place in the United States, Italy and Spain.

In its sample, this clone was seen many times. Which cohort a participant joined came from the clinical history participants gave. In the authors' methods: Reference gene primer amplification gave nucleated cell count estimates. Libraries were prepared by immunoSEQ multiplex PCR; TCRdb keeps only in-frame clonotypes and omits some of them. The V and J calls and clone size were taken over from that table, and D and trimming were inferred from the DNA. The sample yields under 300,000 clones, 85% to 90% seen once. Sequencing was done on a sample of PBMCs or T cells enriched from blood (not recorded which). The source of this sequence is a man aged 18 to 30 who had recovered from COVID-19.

CDR3 loop: CASSVQGASEKLFF. The CDR3 nucleotides are TGCGCCAGCAGCGTACAGGGGGCCAGTGAAAAACTGTTTTTT. The chain recombines TRBV5-1 with TRBJ1-4; the match to TRBD1 covers 9 bases. V shed 4 bases and J 7 bases; nucleotides not matched to a gene: 5. Germline loops: CDR1 SGHRS, CDR2 YFSETQ. The CDR3 consists of 14 residues.